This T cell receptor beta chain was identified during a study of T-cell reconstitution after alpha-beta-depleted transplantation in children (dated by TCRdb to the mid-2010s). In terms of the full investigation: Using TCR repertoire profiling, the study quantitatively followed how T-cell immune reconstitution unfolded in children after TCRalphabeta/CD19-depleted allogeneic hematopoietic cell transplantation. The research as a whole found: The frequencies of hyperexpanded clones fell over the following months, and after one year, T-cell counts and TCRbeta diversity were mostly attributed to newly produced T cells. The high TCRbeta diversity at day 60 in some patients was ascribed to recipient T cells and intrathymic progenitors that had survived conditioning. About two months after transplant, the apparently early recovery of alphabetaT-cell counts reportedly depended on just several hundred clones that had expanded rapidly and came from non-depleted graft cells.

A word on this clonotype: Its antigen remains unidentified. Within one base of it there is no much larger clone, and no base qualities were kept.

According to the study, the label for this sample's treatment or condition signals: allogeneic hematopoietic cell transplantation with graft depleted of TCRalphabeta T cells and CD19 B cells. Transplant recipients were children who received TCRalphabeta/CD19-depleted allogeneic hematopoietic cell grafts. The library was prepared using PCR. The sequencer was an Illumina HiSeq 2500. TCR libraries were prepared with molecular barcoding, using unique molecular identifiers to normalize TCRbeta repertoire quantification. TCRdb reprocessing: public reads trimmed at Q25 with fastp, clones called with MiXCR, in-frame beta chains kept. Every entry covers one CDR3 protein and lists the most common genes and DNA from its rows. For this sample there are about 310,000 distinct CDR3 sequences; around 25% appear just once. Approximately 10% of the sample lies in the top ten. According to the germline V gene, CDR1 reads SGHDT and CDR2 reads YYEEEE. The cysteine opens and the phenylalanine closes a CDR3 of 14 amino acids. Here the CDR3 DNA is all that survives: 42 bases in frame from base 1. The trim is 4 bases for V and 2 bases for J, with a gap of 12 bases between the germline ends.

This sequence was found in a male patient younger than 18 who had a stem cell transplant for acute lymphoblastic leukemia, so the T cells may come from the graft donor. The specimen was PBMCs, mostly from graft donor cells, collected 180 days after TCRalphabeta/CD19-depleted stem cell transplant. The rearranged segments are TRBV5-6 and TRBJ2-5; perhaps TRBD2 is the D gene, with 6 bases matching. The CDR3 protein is CASSPFSGQETQYF. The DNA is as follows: TGTGCCAGCAGCCCTTTTAGCGGTCAAGAGACCCAGTACTTC.